This record covers a single T cell receptor (beta chain). At one end, the junction sequence differs from germline, possibly due to a read error. The patients had localized lung adenocarcinoma, a non-small cell subtype. This entry comes from a study of CD4 and CD8 cells across lung adenocarcinoma regions. Using its own MiXCR run on the PCR reads, TCRdb lists one record per CDR3 protein. The table includes about 16,000 distinct CDR3 sequences, less than 55% detected once. CDR3 length: 16 amino acids. Germline CDR1 reads MNHGY; CDR2 reads SAAAGT. The sequence was obtained from a female donor with lung adenocarcinoma. The CD4 and CD8 labels of this study may be unreliable. The V gene is TRBV6-8, the J gene TRBJ2-6; tentative D call: TRBD1 (5 bases). The specimen sequenced was CD8+ T cells from the center of a lung tumor. CDR3 in DNA: TGTGCCAGCACCCCCGCAGGGTTGTCAGGCAAAGATACTCAGTACTTT. Translating it yields CASTPAGLSGKDTQYF.